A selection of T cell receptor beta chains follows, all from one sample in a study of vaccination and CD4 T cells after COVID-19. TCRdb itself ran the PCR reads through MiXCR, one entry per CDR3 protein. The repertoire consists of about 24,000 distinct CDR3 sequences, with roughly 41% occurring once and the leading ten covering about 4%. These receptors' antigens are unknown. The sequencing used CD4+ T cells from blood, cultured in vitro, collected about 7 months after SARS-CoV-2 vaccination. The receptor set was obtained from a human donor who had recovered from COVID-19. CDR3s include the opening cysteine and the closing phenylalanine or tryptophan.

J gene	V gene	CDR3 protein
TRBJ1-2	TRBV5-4	CASSTQGQPYGYTF
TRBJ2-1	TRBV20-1	CSAPPSERYNEQFF
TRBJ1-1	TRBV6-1	CASSSGEGAQSFF
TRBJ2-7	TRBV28	CASIQTGWRAYEQYF
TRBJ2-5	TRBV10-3	CAISLAGGYQETQYF
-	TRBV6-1	CASSHVRGTGRETQYF
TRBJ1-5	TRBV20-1	CSARGTAWRHQPQHF
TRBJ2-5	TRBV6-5	CASSYSEGGETQYF
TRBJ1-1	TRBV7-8	CASSLGGGPEAFF
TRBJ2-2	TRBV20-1	CSARNAQGTGELFF
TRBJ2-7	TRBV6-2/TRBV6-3	CASSYLAFDEQYF
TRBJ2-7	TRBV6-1	CASSQTLASSSYEQYF
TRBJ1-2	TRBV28	CASSLWAITGGSYGYTF
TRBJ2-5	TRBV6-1	CASSDSSGIGQETQYF
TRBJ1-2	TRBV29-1	CSVGLGPHYGYTF
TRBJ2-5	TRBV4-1	CASSRNTGGRGETQYF
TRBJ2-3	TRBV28	CASQTSGTQDTQYF
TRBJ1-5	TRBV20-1	CSARPKSRLGQHF
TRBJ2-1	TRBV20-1	CSARPSGSYNEQFF
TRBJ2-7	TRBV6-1	CASRRLASNYEQYF
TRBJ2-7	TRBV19	CASSASGTYSYEQYF
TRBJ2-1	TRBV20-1	CSAEEGTSPYNEQFF
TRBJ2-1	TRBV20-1	CSARVSGDAYNEQFF
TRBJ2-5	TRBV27	CASSKRERGTQYF
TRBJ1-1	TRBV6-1	CASSERGTRMNTEAFF
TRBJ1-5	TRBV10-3	CAISELKGNQPQHF
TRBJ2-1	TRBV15	CATSRARLGSENEQFF
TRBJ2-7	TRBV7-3	CASSPSGREYEQYF
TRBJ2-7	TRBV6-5	CASSYWDKAYEQYF
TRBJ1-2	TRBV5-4	CASSSRTGDGYTF
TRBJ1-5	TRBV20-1	CSARVAGQNQPQHF
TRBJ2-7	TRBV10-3	CAISDRDRGKYEQYF
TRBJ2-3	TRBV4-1	CASSQVAVGSNPTDTQYF
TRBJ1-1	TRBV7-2	CASSLDRGSTEAFF
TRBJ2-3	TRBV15	CATSRDRMQGSGDTQYF
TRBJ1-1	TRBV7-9	CASGGGAEEAFF
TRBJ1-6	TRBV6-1	CASGKGVGSPLHF
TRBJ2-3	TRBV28	CASSFGGTPDTQYF
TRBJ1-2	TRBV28	CASRGWGASYGYTF
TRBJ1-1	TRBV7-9	CASTKQQGGTEAFF
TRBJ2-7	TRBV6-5	CASSYSGTGSYEQYF
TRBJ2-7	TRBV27	CASSLGGQIYEQYF
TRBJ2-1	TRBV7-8	CASSLRTLHNEQFF